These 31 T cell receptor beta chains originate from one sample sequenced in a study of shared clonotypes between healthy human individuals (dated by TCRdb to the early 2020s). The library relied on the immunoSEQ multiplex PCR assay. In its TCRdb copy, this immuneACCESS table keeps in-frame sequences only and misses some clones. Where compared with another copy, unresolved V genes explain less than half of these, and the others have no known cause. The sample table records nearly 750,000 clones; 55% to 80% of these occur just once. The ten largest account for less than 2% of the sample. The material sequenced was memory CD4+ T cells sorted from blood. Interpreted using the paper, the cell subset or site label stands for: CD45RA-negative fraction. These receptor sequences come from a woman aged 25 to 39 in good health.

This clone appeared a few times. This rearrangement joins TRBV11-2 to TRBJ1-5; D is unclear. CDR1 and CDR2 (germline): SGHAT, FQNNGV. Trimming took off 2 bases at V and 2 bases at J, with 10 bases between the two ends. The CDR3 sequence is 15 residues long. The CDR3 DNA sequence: TGTGCCAGCAGCTTATCAGTTTTGGGCAATCAGCCCCAGCATTTT. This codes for CASSLSVLGNQPQHF.

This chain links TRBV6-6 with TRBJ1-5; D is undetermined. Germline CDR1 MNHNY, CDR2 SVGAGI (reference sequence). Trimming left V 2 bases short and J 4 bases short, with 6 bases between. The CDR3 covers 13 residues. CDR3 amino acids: CASSYDGNQPQHF. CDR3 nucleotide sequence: TGTGCCAGCAGTTACGATGGTAATCAGCCCCAGCATTTT.

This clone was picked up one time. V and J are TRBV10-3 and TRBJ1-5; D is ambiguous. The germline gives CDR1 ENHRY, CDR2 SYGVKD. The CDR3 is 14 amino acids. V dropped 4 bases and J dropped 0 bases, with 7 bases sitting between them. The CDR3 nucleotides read TGTGCCATCAGTGGGACGGCTAGCAATCAGCCCCAGCATTTT. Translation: CAISGTASNQPQHF.

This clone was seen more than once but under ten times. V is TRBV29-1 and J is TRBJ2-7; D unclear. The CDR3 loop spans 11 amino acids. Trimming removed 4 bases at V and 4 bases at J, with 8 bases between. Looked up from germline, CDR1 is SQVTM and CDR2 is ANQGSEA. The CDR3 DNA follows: TGCAGCGTTGTGGGTCGGTACGAGCAGTACTTC. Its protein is CSVVGRYEQYF.

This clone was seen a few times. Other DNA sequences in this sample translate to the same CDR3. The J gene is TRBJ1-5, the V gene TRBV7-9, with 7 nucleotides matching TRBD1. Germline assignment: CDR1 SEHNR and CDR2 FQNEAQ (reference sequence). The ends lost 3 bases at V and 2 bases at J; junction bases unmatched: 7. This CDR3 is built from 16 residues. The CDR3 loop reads CASSLGQGGGNQPQHF. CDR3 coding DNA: TGTGCCAGCAGCTTGGGGCAGGGGGGAGGCAATCAGCCCCAGCATTTT. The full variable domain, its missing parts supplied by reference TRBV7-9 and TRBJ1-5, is DTGVSQNPRHKITKRGQNVTFRCDPISEHNRLYWYRQTLGQGPEFLTYFQNEAQLEKSRLLSDRFSAERPKGSFSTLEIQRTEQGDSAMYLCASSLGQGGGNQPQHFGDGTRLSIL.

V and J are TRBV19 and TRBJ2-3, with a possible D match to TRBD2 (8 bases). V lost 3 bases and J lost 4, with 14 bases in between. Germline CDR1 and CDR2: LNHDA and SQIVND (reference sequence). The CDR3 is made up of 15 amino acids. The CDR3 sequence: CASSIYGRGPDTQYF. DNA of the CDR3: TGTGCCAGTAGTATTTACGGGAGGGGGCCAGATACGCAGTATTTT.

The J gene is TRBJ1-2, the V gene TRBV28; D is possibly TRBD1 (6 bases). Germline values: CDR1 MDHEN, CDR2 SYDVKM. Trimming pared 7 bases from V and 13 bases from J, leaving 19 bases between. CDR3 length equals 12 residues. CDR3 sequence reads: CASTSRQGRSTF. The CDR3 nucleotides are TGTGCCAGCACCTCTCGGCAGGGGAGAAGCACCTTC.

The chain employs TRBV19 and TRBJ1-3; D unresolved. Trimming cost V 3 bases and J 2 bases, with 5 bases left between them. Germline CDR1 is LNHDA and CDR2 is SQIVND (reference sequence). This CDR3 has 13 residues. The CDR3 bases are TGTGCCAGTAGTATTATTACTGGAAACACCATATATTTT. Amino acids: CASSIITGNTIYF.

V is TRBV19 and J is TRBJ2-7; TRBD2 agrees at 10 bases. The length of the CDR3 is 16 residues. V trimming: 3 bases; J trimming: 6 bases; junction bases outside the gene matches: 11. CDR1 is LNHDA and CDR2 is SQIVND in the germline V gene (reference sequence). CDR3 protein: CASSMQAGGPFGEQYF. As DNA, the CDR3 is TGTGCCAGTAGTATGCAAGCGGGAGGGCCTTTTGGCGAGCAGTACTTC.

CDR3 nucleotides: TGTGCCAGCAGCCCCGGATTAGCGGGGGGAGATACGCAGTATTTT. It codes for CASSPGLAGGDTQYF. The chain carries TRBV9 and TRBJ2-3; 10 bases map to TRBD2. The germline gives CDR1 SGDLS, CDR2 YYNGEE. The trim removed 4 bases at V and 5 bases at J, leaving 7 bases unmatched. The CDR3 is made up of 15 amino acids.

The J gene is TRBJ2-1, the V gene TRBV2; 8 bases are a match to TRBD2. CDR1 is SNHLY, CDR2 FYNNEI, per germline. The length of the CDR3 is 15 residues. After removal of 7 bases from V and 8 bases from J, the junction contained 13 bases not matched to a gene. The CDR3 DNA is TGTGCCAGCAATCGGGCGGGAGGCCTCTCAGATGAGCAGTTCTTC. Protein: CASNRAGGLSDEQFF. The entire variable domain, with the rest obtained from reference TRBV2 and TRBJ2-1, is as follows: EPEVTQTPSHQVTQMGQEVILRCVPISNHLYFYWYRQILGQKVEFLVSFYNNEISEKSEIFDDQFSVERPDGSNFTLKIRSTKLEDSAMYFCASNRAGGLSDEQFFGPGTRLTVL.

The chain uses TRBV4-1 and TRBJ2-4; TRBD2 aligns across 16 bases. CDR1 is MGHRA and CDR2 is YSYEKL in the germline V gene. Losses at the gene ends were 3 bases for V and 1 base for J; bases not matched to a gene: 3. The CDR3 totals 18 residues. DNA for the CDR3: TGCGCCAGCAGCCAGGGACTAGCGGGAGGGGGGGCCAAAAACATTCAGTACTTC. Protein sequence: CASSQGLAGGGAKNIQYF.

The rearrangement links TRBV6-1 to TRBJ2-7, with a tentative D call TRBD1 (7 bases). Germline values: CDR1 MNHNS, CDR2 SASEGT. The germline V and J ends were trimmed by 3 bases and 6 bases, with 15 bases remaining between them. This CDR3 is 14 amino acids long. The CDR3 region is CASSERDSLGEQYF. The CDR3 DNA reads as TGTGCCAGCAGTGAGCGGGACAGCCTTGGCGAGCAGTACTTC.

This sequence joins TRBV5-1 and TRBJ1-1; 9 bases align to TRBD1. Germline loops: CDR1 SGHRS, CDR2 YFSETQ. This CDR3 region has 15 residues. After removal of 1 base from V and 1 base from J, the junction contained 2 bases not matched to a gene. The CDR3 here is CASSLSGQGNTEAFF. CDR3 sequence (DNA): TGCGCCAGCAGCTTGTCGGGACAGGGGAACACTGAAGCTTTCTTT.

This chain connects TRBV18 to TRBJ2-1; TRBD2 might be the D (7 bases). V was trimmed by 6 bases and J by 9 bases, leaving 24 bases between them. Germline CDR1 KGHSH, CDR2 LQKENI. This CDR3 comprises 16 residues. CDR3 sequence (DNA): TGTGCCAGCTCCCCAACGAGGGGGAGGGCCCGCAGTGAGCAGTTCTTC. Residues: CASSPTRGRARSEQFF.

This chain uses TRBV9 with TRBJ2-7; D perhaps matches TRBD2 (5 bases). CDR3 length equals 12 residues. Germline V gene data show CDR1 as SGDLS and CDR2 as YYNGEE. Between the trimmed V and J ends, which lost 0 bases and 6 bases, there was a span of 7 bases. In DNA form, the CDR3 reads TGTGCCAGCAGCGTAGTAGGAGGCGAGCAGTACTTC. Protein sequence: CASSVVGGEQYF.

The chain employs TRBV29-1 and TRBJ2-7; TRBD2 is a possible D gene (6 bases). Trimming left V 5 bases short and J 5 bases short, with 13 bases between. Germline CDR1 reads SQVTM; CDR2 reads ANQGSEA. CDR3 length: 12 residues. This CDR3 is CSVLEGLHEQYF. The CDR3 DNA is TGCAGCGTTCTGGAGGGCCTCCACGAGCAGTACTTC.

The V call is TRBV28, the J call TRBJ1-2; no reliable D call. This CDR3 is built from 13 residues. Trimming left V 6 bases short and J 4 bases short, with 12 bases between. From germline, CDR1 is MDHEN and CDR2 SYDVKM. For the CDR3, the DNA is TGTGCCAGCAGGTCAAACGGAGTCTATGGCTACACCTTC. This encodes CASRSNGVYGYTF.

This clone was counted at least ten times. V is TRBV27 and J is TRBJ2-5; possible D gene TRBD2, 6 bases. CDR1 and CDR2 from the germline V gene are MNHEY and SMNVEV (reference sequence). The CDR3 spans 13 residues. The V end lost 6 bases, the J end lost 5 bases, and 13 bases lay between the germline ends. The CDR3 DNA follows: TGTGCCAGCAGGACGGGAGTTGGGGAGACCCAGTACTTC. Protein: CASRTGVGETQYF.

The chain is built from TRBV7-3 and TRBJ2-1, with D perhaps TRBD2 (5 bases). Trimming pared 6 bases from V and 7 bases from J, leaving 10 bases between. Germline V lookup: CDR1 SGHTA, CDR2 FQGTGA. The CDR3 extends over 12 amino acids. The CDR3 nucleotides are TGTGCCAGCAGTCCCACGGGGAATGAGCAGTTCTTC. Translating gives CASSPTGNEQFF. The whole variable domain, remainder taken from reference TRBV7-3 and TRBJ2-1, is GAGVSQTPSNKVTEKGKYVELRCDPISGHTALYWYRQSLGQGPEFLIYFQGTGAADDSGLPNDRFFAVRPEGSVSTLKIQRTERGDSAVYLCASSPTGNEQFFGPGTRLTVL.

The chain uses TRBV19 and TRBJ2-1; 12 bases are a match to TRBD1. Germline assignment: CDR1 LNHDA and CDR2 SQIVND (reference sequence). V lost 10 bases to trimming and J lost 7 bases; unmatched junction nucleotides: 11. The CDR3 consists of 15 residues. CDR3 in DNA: TGTGCCACAGGGGTCGGGGACAGGGGGCCGAATGAGCAGTTCTTC. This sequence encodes CATGVGDRGPNEQFF.

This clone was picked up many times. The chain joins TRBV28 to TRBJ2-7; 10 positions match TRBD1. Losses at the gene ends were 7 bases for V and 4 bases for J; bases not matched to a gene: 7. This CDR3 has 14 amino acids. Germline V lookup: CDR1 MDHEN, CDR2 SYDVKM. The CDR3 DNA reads TGTGCCAGCACCGGACAGGGGGGCCTGTACGAGCAGTACTTC. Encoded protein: CASTGQGGLYEQYF.

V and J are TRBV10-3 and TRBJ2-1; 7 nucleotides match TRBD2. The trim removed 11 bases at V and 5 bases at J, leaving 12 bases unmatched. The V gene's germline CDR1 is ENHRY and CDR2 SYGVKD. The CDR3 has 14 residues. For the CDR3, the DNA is TGTGCCTCACTGGGAGGGACTGGAAACAATGAGCAGTTCTTC. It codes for CASLGGTGNNEQFF.

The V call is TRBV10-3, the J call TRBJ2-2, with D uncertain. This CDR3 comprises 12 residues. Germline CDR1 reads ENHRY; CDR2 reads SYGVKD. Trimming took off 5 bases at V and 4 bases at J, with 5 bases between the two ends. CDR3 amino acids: CAISHTTGELFF. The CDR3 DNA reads TGTGCCATCAGTCACACCACCGGGGAGCTGTTTTTT.

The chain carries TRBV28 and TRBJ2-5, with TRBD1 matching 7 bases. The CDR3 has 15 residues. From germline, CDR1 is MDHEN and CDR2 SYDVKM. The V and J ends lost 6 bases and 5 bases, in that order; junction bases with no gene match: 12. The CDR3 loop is CASRSTGLSVETQYF. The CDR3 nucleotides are TGTGCCAGCAGATCGACAGGGTTGAGCGTTGAGACCCAGTACTTC. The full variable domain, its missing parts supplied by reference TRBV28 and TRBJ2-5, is DVKVTQSSRYLVKRTGEKVFLECVQDMDHENMFWYRQDPGLGLRLIYFSYDVKMKEKGDIPEGYSVSREKKERFSLILESASTNQTSMYLCASRSTGLSVETQYFGPGTRLLVL.

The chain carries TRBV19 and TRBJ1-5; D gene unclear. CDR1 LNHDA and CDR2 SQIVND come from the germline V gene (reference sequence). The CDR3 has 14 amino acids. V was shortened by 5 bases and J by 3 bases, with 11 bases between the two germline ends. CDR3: CASSAYASNQPQHF. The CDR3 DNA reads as TGTGCCAGTAGTGCTTACGCTTCCAATCAGCCCCAGCATTTT.

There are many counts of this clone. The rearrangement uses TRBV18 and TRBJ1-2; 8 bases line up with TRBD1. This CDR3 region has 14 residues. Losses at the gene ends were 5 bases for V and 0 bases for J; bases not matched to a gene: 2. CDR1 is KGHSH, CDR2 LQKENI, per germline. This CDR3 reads CASSSQGANYGYTF. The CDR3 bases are TGTGCCAGCTCATCACAGGGGGCTAACTATGGCTACACCTTC.

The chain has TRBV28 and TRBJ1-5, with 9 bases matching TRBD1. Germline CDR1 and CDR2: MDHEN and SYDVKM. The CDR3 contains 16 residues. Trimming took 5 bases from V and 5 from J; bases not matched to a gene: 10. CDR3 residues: CASSPSGTGSYQPQHF. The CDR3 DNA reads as TGTGCCAGCAGTCCATCCGGGACAGGGAGCTATCAGCCCCAGCATTTT.

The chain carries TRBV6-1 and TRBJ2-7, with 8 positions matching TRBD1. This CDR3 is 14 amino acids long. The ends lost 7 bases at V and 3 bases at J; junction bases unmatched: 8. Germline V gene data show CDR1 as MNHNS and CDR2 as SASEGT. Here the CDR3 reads CASKFGTGFYEQYF. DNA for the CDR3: TGTGCCAGCAAGTTCGGGACAGGTTTCTACGAGCAGTACTTC.

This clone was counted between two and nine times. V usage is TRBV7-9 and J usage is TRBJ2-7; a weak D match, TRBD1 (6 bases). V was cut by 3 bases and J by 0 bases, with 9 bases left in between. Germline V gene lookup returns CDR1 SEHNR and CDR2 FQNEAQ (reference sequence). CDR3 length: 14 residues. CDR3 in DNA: TGTGCCAGCAGCTTCCGACAGGACTCCTACGAGCAGTACTTC. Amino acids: CASSFRQDSYEQYF.

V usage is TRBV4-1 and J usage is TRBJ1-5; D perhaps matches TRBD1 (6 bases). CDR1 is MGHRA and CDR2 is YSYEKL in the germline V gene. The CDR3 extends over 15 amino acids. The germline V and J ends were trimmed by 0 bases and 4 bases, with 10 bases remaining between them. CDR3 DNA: TGCGCCAGCAGCCAAGATGGGAGGGGGAATCAGCCCCAGCATTTT. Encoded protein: CASSQDGRGNQPQHF.